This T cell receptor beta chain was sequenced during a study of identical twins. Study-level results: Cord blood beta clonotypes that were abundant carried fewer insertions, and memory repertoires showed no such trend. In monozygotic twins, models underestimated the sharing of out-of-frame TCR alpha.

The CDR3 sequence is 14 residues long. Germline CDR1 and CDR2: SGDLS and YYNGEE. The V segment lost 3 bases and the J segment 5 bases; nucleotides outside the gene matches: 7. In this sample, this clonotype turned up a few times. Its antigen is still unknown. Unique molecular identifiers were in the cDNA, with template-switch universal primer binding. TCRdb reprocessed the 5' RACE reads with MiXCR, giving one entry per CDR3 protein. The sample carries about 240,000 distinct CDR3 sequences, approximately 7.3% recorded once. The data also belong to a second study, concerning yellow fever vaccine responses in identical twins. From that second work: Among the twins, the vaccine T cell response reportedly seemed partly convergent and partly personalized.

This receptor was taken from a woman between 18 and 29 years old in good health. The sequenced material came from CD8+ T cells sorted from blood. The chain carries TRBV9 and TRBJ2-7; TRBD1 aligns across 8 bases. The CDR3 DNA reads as TGTGCCAGCAGCGCAAGACAGGGGAGGAACGAGCAGTACTTC. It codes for CASSARQGRNEQYF.